A single sample is the source of the 7 T cell receptor beta chains below, sequenced in a study of cytomegalovirus exposure and HLA in healthy donors. Profiled with immunoSEQ multiplex PCR; TCRdb holds only in-frame clones, not every one. The data show roughly 150,000 clones, just under 90% seen once. Material: PBMCs. Receptors were obtained from a man aged 18 to 30 in good health and CMV-seropositive.

The V call is TRBV14, the J call TRBJ2-7, with D possibly matching TRBD1 (5 bases). Trimming stripped 0 bases from V and 7 bases from J, with 19 bases between. This CDR3 has 16 amino acids. The V gene's germline CDR1 is SGHDN and CDR2 FVKESK. CDR3 loop: CASSQEYSWGVEEQYF. The CDR3, as DNA: TGTGCCAGCAGCCAAGAGTATAGCTGGGGCGTCGAAGAGCAGTACTTC.

In this sample, this clone turned up once. The chain couples TRBV5-6 to TRBJ2-5, with D unclear. The CDR3 has 13 amino acids. V was clipped by 1 base and J by 4 bases, with 8 bases between them. Germline V gene sequence: CDR1 SGHDT, CDR2 YYEEEE. The CDR3: CASSLRSLETQYF. CDR3 DNA: TGTGCCAGCAGCTTGCGGAGTTTAGAGACCCAGTACTTC.

This clone has only a few counts. The J gene is TRBJ1-2, the V gene TRBV5-4; unclear D gene. CDR1 and CDR2 (germline): SGHNT, YYREEE (reference sequence). CDR3 length: 14 residues. Trimming took off 0 bases at V and 4 bases at J, with 10 bases between the two ends. CDR3 sequence: CASSLDEASYGYTF. The CDR3 nucleotides read TGTGCCAGCAGCTTGGATGAGGCCAGCTATGGCTACACCTTC.

The chain is built from TRBV19 and TRBJ2-3; no clear D. Trimming shortened V by 3 bases and J by 0 bases, and 7 bases separated the two germline ends. The CDR3 contains 14 residues. Germline loops: CDR1 LNHDA, CDR2 SQIVND (reference sequence). The CDR3 region is CASSMTLSTDTQYF. DNA of the CDR3: TGTGCCAGTAGTATGACACTCAGCACAGATACGCAGTATTTT.

The chain has TRBV5-1 and TRBJ1-2; 7 bases map to TRBD1. Looked up from germline, CDR1 is SGHRS and CDR2 is YFSETQ. This CDR3 contains 15 residues. Unmatched junction bases numbered 14, after V lost 4 bases and J lost 8 bases. The CDR3 region is CASSPEQGSVWGYTF. For the CDR3, the DNA is TGCGCCAGCAGCCCTGAACAGGGGTCGGTATGGGGCTACACCTTC.

The DNA of the CDR3 is TGTGCCAGCAGCTCGGGGTGGGGGCCCTATCAGCCCCAGCATTTT. Translating gives CASSSGWGPYQPQHF. The chain links TRBV5-6 to TRBJ1-5, with D perhaps matching TRBD1 (6 bases). Germline-derived CDR1 and CDR2 are SGHDT and YYEEEE. The CDR3 contains 15 residues. The V end lost 3 bases, the J end lost 5 bases, and 15 bases lay between the germline ends.

The V gene is TRBV9, the J gene TRBJ2-2; D ambiguous. Germline CDR1 is SGDLS and CDR2 is YYNGEE. The CDR3 extends over 15 amino acids. Trimming removed 0 bases at V and 2 bases at J, with 8 bases between. The CDR3 nucleotides read TGTGCCAGCAGCGTAGGACAACTTAACACCGGGGAGCTGTTTTTT. It encodes CASSVGQLNTGELFF. The full variable domain, rest sourced from reference TRBV9 and TRBJ2-2, is DSGVTQTPKHLITATGQRVTLRCSPRSGDLSVYWYQQSLDQGLQFLIQYYNGEERAKGNILERFSAQQFPDLHSELNLSSLELGDSALYFCASSVGQLNTGELFFGEGSRLTVL.